The clone carrying this T cell receptor (beta chain) came up a few times. Its antigen is unidentified. It may be a read error: a sequence one base away is much more abundant. The CDR3 does not end in the conserved phenylalanine or tryptophan, so this is likely a read error. Investigators amplified TCR beta CDR3 regions from RNA transcripts. The first-round RT-PCR employed HTBI primers together with the Qiagen OneStep RT-PCR kit. A multiplex PCR was then performed as the second round. TCRdb ran MiXCR on the multiplex PCR reads and lists one entry per CDR3 protein. Found here are around 1,200,000 distinct CDR3 sequences, less than 45% of them singletons; the top ten hold 11%. The sample comes from a study of Graves' ophthalmopathy and Graves' hyperthyroidism. The study, taken as a whole, reports: The model predicted ophthalmopathy progression with over 60% sensitivity and less than 85% specificity. A model of 13 signatures distinguished ophthalmopathy from stable hyperthyroidism at roughly 86% sensitivity and 81.08% specificity.

Thyroid ultrasound, orbital computed tomography, TRAb, serum thyroxine and clinical symptoms formed the basis of diagnosis. The germline gives CDR1 SNHLY, CDR2 FYNNEI. The CDR3 is 15 residues long. The V end lost 2 bases, the J end lost 3 bases, and 8 bases lay between the germline ends. What was sequenced was peripheral blood or thyroid tissue (not recorded which). The chain carries TRBV2 and TRBJ1-6, with D possibly matching TRBD1 (5 bases). This clonotype was obtained from an adult man with Graves' hyperthyroidism. The CDR3, as DNA: TGTGCCAGCAGTGAATCAGGGAACTATAATTCACCCCTCCACCTT. It yields the protein CASSESGNYNSPLHL.